This T cell receptor (beta chain) derives from a study of shared clonotypes between healthy human individuals. In regard to this clone: Other DNA sequences from this sample encode an identical CDR3 as well.

Germline CDR1 is SGHRS and CDR2 is YFSETQ. This CDR3 region has 15 residues. V was clipped by 2 bases and J by 0 bases, with 9 bases between them. For each subset, genomic DNA was distributed in equal portions over several immunoSEQ plates. In the source study's methods: Filtering differed for immunoSEQ, which gave only junction sequences without quality scores. Only in-frame clones appear in the TCRdb table, and some are missing; sequencing was by immunoSEQ multiplex PCR. The DNA gave D and trimming, while V, J and clone size come from that table. The sample has about 470,000 clones, 75% to 85% seen once.

This TCR came from a woman aged 40 to 49 in good health. Some clones in this sample may be carry-over from other donors' samples. The genes are TRBV5-1 and TRBJ2-1; perhaps TRBD2 as D (5 bases). Material: PBMCs. CDR3 sequence (DNA): TGCGCCAGCAGCTTCAGCGGCGGCTCCTACAATGAGCAGTTCTTC. Its translation: CASSFSGGSYNEQFF.